Presented here are 15 T cell receptor beta chains from one specimen sequenced in a study of OX40 agonist ivuxolimab in advanced cancers. Library generation was performed with the immunoSEQ multiplex PCR assay. TCRdb limited this immuneACCESS table to in-frame rearrangements with V and J called. A share of clones is missing; checked studies link under half to unresolved V genes, and the rest is unexplained. A total of around 90,000 clones appear in this sample, about 91% of them only once. Jointly, the top ten make up approximately 2.4% of the sample. Sequences were derived from CD4+ or CD8+ T cells sorted from blood, sampled in a trial of the OX40 agonist ivuxolimab. The receptors come from an adult with an advanced solid tumor such as melanoma, head and neck, liver or kidney cancer.

Here the CDR3 reads CATSSPSRGNYGYTF. Written as DNA, the CDR3 is TGTGCCACCAGCAGCCCCTCAAGGGGCAACTATGGCTACACCTTC. The chain recombines TRBV15 with TRBJ1-2; a possible D gene is TRBD1 (5 bases). V lost 3 bases, J lost 2 bases, and 13 bases lay in between. Germline CDR1 LNHNV, CDR2 YYDKDF (reference sequence). The CDR3 is 15 amino acids.

The chain joins TRBV14 to TRBJ2-3; the match to TRBD2 covers 15 bases. CDR3 size: 16 residues. Trimming removed 4 bases from V and 4 bases from J; junction bases left unmatched: 3. In germline, CDR1 is SGHDN, CDR2 FVKESK. The CDR3 nucleotides read TGTGCCAGCAGCCTCGGACTAGCGGGAGGGCCAGATACGCAGTATTTT. Its protein is CASSLGLAGGPDTQYF.

This chain uses TRBV9 with TRBJ2-5; 8 bases agree with TRBD2. CDR3 size: 14 residues. CDR1 and CDR2 (germline): SGDLS, YYNGEE. The V gene end was trimmed by 3 bases and the J gene end by 3 bases; junction bases not matched to a gene: 4. The CDR3 nucleotides are TGTGCCAGCAGCGCGACTAGCGCCGAAGAGACCCAGTACTTC. It codes for CASSATSAEETQYF.

This clone was counted once. The V and J genes are TRBV19 and TRBJ1-5; D might be TRBD1 (5 bases). The CDR3 has 12 amino acids. Germline loops: CDR1 LNHDA, CDR2 SQIVND (reference sequence). Trimming left V 9 bases short and J 7 bases short, with 13 bases between. CDR3 sequence (DNA): TGTGCCAGCACAGGATTTAACCAGCCCCAGCATTTT. It codes for CASTGFNQPQHF.

The V and J genes are TRBV19 and TRBJ2-2, with D possibly matching TRBD1 (6 bases). Germline CDR1 is LNHDA and CDR2 is SQIVND (reference sequence). The CDR3 is 15 residues long. The V end lost 1 base, the J end lost 4 bases, and 10 bases lay between the germline ends. The CDR3 DNA reads as TGTGCCAGTAGTATAGTCACAGGGATCACCGGGGAGCTGTTTTTT. This sequence encodes CASSIVTGITGELFF.

This clone has just a few counts. V gene TRBV11-2 combines with J gene TRBJ2-2; 7 positions match TRBD2. The CDR3 runs to 16 residues. CDR1 SGHAT and CDR2 FQNNGV come from the germline V gene. The ends lost 6 bases at V and 0 bases at J; junction bases unmatched: 7. CDR3 sequence (DNA): TGTGCCAGCAGTACGAGACTAGCTGCGAACACCGGGGAGCTGTTTTTT. It translates to CASSTRLAANTGELFF. The whole variable domain, filled in from reference TRBV11-2 and TRBJ2-2, reads EAGVAQSPRYKIIEKRQSVAFWCNPISGHATLYWYQQILGQGPKLLIQFQNNGVVDDSQLPKDRFSAERLKGVDSTLKIQPAKLEDSAVYLCASSTRLAANTGELFFGEGSRLTVL.

Concerning this clone itself: The sample has other DNA sequences that encode this CDR3 too. The chain is built from TRBV5-1 and TRBJ2-3, with 8 bases that match TRBD1. The germline V gene has CDR1 SGHRS and CDR2 YFSETQ. The CDR3 runs 14 residues. V lost 4 bases, J lost 2 bases, and 3 bases stayed unmatched. The CDR3 coding sequence is TGCGCCAGCAGCCTGGGACAGGACACAGATACGCAGTATTTT. Its translation: CASSLGQDTDTQYF. Combining the CDR3 with reference TRBV5-1 and TRBJ2-3 gives the whole variable domain KAGVTQTPRYLIKTRGQQVTLSCSPISGHRSVSWYQQTPGQGLQFLFEYFSETQRNKGNFPGRFSGRQFSNSRSEMNVSTLELGDSALYLCASSLGQDTDTQYFGPGTRLTVL.

The chain couples TRBV4-1 to TRBJ2-3, with TRBD2 identical over 8 bases. Germline CDR1 reads MGHRA; CDR2 reads YSYEKL. The CDR3 contains 16 residues. After removal of 5 bases from V and 2 bases from J, the junction contained 9 bases not matched to a gene. The CDR3 DNA reads TGCGCCAGCAGCGTAGGACTAGCCGCTAACACAGATACGCAGTATTTT. It is translated as CASSVGLAANTDTQYF.

This sequence joins TRBV5-6 and TRBJ1-2; D is unclear. The CDR3 has 15 amino acids. V was pared by 3 bases and J by 0 bases, with 12 bases between. The germline gives CDR1 SGHDT, CDR2 YYEEEE. The CDR3: CASSSRGITNYGYTF. In nucleotides, the CDR3 is TGTGCCAGCAGCTCGCGTGGGATAACTAACTATGGCTACACCTTC.

The chain is built from TRBV28 and TRBJ1-2; tentative D call: TRBD1 (5 bases). Germline V gives CDR1 MDHEN, CDR2 SYDVKM. Trimming pared 8 bases from V and 4 bases from J, leaving 17 bases between. This CDR3 spans 14 amino acids. The CDR3 DNA reads TGTGCCAGCGCTAGGGACCATTTCTCCTATGGCTACACCTTC. The encoded protein is CASARDHFSYGYTF.

J is TRBJ1-5 and V is TRBV4-3; possible D gene TRBD1, 5 bases. The V end lost 0 bases, the J end lost 9 bases, and 9 bases lay between the germline ends. The CDR3 extends over 13 amino acids. Germline loops: CDR1 LGHNA, CDR2 YSLEER. The CDR3 nucleotides read TGCGCCAGCAGCCAAGAGTCCGGGGGGCCCCAGCATTTT. It encodes CASSQESGGPQHF.

The J gene is TRBJ2-3, the V gene TRBV13, with D possibly being TRBD1 (5 bases). The CDR3 has 17 amino acids. Per germline, CDR1 PRHDT and CDR2 FYEKMQ (reference sequence). Trimming removed 2 bases from V and 0 bases from J, with 15 bases in between. The CDR3 sequence: CASSLKGPSSSTDTQYF. In DNA form, the CDR3 reads TGTGCCAGCAGCTTAAAGGGGCCGTCATCTAGCACAGATACGCAGTATTTT.

V usage is TRBV21-1 and J usage is TRBJ1-5. TRBV21-1 is marked as a pseudogene. This CDR3 has 11 amino acids. The CDR3 DNA is TGTGCCAGCAGCCAACCGTCCCCCCAGCATTTT. Protein sequence: CASSQPSPQHF.

The chain links TRBV7-6 to TRBJ2-2; possible D gene TRBD1, 6 bases. The germline V gene has CDR1 SGHVS and CDR2 FNYEAQ. The ends were cut back, 5 bases at V and 1 base at J, with 11 bases in the middle. The CDR3 covers 15 residues. The CDR3 bases are TGTGCCAGCAGCCAAATGACAGGGAACACCGGGGAGCTGTTTTTT. It translates to CASSQMTGNTGELFF.

The V and J genes are TRBV2 and TRBJ1-2; D is uncertain. Per germline, CDR1 SNHLY and CDR2 FYNNEI. V was trimmed by 5 bases and J by 0 bases, leaving 10 bases between them. This CDR3 is built from 14 residues. CDR3 sequence reads: CASSWRWANYGYTF. CDR3 nucleotides: TGTGCCAGCAGTTGGAGGTGGGCTAACTATGGCTACACCTTC.